This T cell receptor beta chain was found in a study of vaccination and CD4 T cells after COVID-19. Treatment of the sample: roughly 10-day PBMC culture with coronavirus spike peptide pools or control peptides (ViraFEST assay). Sequencing of the DNA from cultured CD4+ T cells was carried out with the Oncomine TCR Beta short-read assay. TCRdb re-analysed the PCR reads in MiXCR, keeping a single row per CDR3 protein. The table records about 12,000 distinct CDR3 sequences, approximately 58% of them present only once. Concerning this clonotype itself: Its antigen is unknown.

In germline, CDR1 is DFQATT, CDR2 SNEGSKA (reference sequence). Trimming left V 0 bases short and J 2 bases short, with 17 bases between. The CDR3 contains 17 residues. This sequence joins TRBV20-1 and TRBJ2-1, with D perhaps TRBD2 (7 bases). The clonotype originates from a human donor who had recovered from COVID-19. Sequencing used CD4+ T cells from blood, cultured in vitro, obtained before SARS-CoV-2 vaccination. The CDR3 region is CSARDWEGGGTYNEQFF. The CDR3 nucleotides read TGCAGTGCTAGAGATTGGGAGGGAGGGGGTACCTACAATGAGCAGTTCTTC.